This TCR beta chain emerged from a study of T-cell memory formation after mild COVID-19. TCRdb independently ran MiXCR on the 5' RACE reads; one entry per CDR3 protein. The sample consists of about 180,000 distinct CDR3 sequences, roughly 17% of them appearing once. The CDR3 spans 14 residues. The germline gives CDR1 LGHDT, CDR2 YNNKEL (reference sequence). With V trimmed by 7 bases and J by 1 base, 4 bases remained unmatched. This clonotype was seen more than once but under ten times. This chain joins TRBV3-1 and TRBJ1-1, with 9 bases that match TRBD1. The TCR was taken from an adult woman who had mild COVID-19 (a few samples of this study predate the infection). Cell type and time point are not known. Sequencing was carried out using PBMCs or a T cell subset sorted from them (not recorded which). The CDR3 nucleotides are TGTGCCAGCACGGACAGGGGACGGAACACTGAAGCTTTCTTT. It codes for CASTDRGRNTEAFF. The full variable domain, with the rest looked up from reference TRBV3-1 and TRBJ1-1, is DTAVSQTPKYLVTQMGNDKSIKCEQNLGHDTMYWYKQDSKKFLKIMFSYNNKELIINETVPNRFSPKSPDKAHLNLHINSLELGDSAVYFCASTDRGRNTEAFFGQGTRLTVV.